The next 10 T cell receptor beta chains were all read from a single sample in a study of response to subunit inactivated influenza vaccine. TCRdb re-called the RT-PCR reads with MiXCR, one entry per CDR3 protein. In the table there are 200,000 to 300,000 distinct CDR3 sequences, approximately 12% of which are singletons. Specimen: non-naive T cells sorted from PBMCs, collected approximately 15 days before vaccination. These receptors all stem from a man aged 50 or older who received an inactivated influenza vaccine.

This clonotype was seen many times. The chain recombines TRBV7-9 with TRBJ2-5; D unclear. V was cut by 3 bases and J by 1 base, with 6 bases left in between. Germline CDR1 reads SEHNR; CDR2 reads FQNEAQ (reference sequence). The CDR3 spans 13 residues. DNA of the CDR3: TGTGCCAGCAGCTTCGACACCCAAGAGACCCAGTACTTC. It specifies CASSFDTQETQYF.

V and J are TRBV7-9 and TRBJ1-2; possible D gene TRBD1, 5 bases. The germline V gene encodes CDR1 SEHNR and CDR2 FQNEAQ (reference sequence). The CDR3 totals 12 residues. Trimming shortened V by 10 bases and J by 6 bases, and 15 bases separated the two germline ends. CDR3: CATTGRENGYTF. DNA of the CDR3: TGTGCCACAACGGGACGGGAGAATGGCTACACCTTC.

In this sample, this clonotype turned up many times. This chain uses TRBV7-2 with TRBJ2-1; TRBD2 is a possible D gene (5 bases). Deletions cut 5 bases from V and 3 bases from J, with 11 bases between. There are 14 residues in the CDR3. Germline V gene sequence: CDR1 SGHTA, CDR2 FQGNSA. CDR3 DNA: TGTGCCAGCAGCCCGGGCCGGGACTACAATGAGCAGTTCTTC. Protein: CASSPGRDYNEQFF.

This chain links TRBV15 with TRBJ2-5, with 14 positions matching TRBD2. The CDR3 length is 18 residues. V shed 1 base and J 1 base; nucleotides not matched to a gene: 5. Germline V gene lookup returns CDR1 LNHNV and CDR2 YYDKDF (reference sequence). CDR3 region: CATSRVPGTSGGQETQYF. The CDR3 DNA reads TGTGCCACCAGCAGAGTCCCTGGGACTAGCGGGGGCCAAGAGACCCAGTACTTC.

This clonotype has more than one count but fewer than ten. In DNA form, the CDR3 reads TGTGCCAGCAGCCCCAAGACAGGGGGCGGGGGGTGGAGCGAGCAGTACTTC. Translating gives CASSPKTGGGGWSEQYF. The J gene is TRBJ2-7, the V gene TRBV11-2; 10 nucleotides agree with TRBD1. This CDR3 is built from 17 residues. CDR1 and CDR2 (germline): SGHAT, FQNNGV. With 5 bases clipped from V and 6 bases from J, the junction kept 16 bases outside the gene matches.

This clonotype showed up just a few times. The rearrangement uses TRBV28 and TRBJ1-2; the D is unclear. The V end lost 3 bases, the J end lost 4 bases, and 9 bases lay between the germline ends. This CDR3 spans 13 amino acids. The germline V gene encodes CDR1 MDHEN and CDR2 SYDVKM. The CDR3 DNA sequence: TGTGCCAGCAGTTTCCCACGCTCCTATGGCTACACCTTC. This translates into CASSFPRSYGYTF.

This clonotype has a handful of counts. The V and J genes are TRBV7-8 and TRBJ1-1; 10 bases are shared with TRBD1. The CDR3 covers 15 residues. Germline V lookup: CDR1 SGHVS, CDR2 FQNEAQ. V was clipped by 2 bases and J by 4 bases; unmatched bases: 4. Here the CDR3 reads CASSLTGTGVTEAFF. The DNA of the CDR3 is TGTGCCAGCAGCTTAACCGGGACAGGGGTCACTGAAGCTTTCTTT.

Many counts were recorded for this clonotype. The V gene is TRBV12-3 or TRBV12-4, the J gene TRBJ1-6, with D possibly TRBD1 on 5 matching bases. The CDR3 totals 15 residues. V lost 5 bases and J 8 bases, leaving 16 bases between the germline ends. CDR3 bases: TGTGCCAGCAGTCCCCGGACCGGGGGGGATTCACCCCTCCACTTT. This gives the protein CASSPRTGGDSPLHF.

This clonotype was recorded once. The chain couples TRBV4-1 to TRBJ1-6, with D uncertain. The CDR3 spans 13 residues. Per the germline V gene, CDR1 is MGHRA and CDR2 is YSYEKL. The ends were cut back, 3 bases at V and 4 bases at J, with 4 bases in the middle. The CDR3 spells CASSQNYNSPLHF. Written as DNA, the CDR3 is TGCGCCAGCAGCCAGAATTATAATTCACCCCTCCACTTT.

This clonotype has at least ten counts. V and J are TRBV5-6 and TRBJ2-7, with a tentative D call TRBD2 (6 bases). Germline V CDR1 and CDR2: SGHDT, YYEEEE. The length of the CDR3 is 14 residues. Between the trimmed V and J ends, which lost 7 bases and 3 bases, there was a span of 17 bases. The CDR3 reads CASERRDGHYEQYF. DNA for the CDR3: TGTGCCAGCGAAAGGAGGGACGGGCACTACGAGCAGTACTTC.